This T cell receptor (beta chain) was identified in a study of immune evolution from preneoplasia to lung adenocarcinoma (dated by TCRdb to the early 2020s). About the study as a whole: HLA loss of heterozygosity was found in about 6.3% of AIS, approximately 14% of MIA and less than 35% of ADC lesions, and in no AAH lesions. Immune contexture across lung adenocarcinoma precursors and invasive adenocarcinoma was profiled using immune gene expression, TCR sequencing and multiplex immunofluorescence. Resected precursor lesions (AAH, AIS, MIA) and invasive adenocarcinomas were compared against paired morphologically normal lung tissue. The sample size depended on which specimens were available, not on a prior power calculation. The immune data were integrated with whole exome sequencing and methylation data obtained from the same cohort of nodules. In total, the cohort included roughly 53 patients with pulmonary nodules, all of whom underwent surgical resection. The TCR sequencing data were obtained from 51 patients. It was reported in the study that 100 to 110 samples were used for TCR sequencing. POLYSOLVER was used to infer class I HLA alleles from exome data, and LOHHLA was used to detect allele-specific HLA loss.

Study-wide conclusions, independent of this receptor: Clonality was highest in normal lung, while later-stage lesions appeared to have lower clonality but higher T cell density and diversity. Because all patients came from Japan and China, whether the findings apply to Western populations was uncertain. The highest T cell clonality was observed in KRAS-mutant nodules compared with EGFR-mutant or double wild-type lesions. Normal lung had the highest top T cell clone frequencies, which appeared to decline progressively from AAH through AIS, MIA and invasive adenocarcinoma. The findings were based on association rather than direct causation, and larger cohorts with long-term follow-up and longitudinal biopsies were deemed needed.

V loses 4 bases, J loses 0 bases, and the germline ends lie 8 bases apart. CDR1 is given as SGHTA and CDR2 as FQGTGA, both from the germline V gene. From the cysteine up to the phenylalanine, the CDR3 has a length of 14 residues. Only the CDR3 DNA stays, 42 bases, in frame from base 1. Between 2014 and 2017, the patients underwent resection in either Japan or China. Two lung cancer pathologists independently confirmed the histologic diagnosis of each case on H&E slides. To enrich premalignant or tumor cells for nucleic acid extraction, macro-dissection was performed after pathologic assessment. DNA was isolated from FFPE tissue using the AllPrep DNA/RNA FFPE Kit. This clone has a single count. It has no known antigen specificity. No per-base quality is available; no much larger clone lies one base away. The immunoSEQ hsTCRbeta Kit was used to sequence TCR beta CDR3 regions from DNA. Per the authors' processing: TCR sequencing data were analysed with the ImmunoSEQ Analyzer. T cell clonality was calculated on productive rearrangements as 1 minus Pielou's evenness. To measure T cell diversity, the inverse Simpson index was applied to productive templates. T cell density was TCR beta template counts normalized to usable DNA, estimated by amplifying and sequencing housekeeping genes. Two-sided Kruskal-Wallis tests were used to compare TCR metrics between histologic stages. TCRdb stores this immuneACCESS table with in-frame sequences only. Part of the clones is absent; in the studies checked, under half of the shortfall reflects unresolved V genes, and no reason is known for the rest. V and J calls plus clone size are reproduced from that table; the DNA served to infer D and trimming. This sample gives roughly 7,000 clones in total; approximately 81% of them show up just once. Of the sample, 2.7% is held by the ten largest clones.

Here the chain combines TRBV7-3 and TRBJ2-3, with TRBD2 tentatively as D gene (6 bases match). This TCR was sampled from a person between 35 and 49 years old with lung adenocarcinoma. Sample: FFPE invasive lung adenocarcinoma tissue. According to the study, the label for this sample's cell subset or site signals: frankly invasive lung adenocarcinoma (ADC). CDR3 reads: CASSSGGSTDTQYF. The DNA sequence is TGTGCCAGCAGCTCCGGGGGTAGCACAGATACGCAGTATTTT.